These 10 T cell receptor beta chains were all obtained from the same sample, sequenced in a study of blood T cell repertoires in COVID-19. Measured with immunoSEQ multiplex PCR; TCRdb has only the in-frame clones, and not every one. Of approximately 230,000 clones listed, 87% are singletons. The material sequenced was peripheral blood. The receptors stem from a man between 18 and 29 years old with active or convalescent COVID-19.

The genes are TRBV4-2 and TRBJ2-7; 10 bases map to TRBD1. From germline, CDR1 is LGHNA and CDR2 YNFKEQ. The CDR3 has 17 residues. J was trimmed by 6 bases and V by 1 base; bases with no gene match: 12. The CDR3 DNA reads TGTGCCAGCAGCCAAGTCCAGTGGGACAGGGGCCTCTCCGAGCAGTACTTC. Protein product: CASSQVQWDRGLSEQYF.

The gene calls are TRBV5-6 and TRBJ1-2; D is uncertain. Germline CDR1 and CDR2: SGHDT and YYEEEE. V lost 0 bases and J lost 8, with 11 bases in between. CDR3 length: 13 residues. The CDR3 DNA is TGTGCCAGCAGCTTGGGCGGGGAAAGAGGCTACACCTTC. Translated, it gives CASSLGGERGYTF.

The chain joins TRBV10-2 to TRBJ1-2, with TRBD1 matching 8 bases. In germline, CDR1 is WSHSY, CDR2 SAAADI. The J segment lost 2 bases and the V segment lost 2 bases, leaving 4 bases of the junction unmatched. This CDR3 has 15 amino acids. The chain's CDR3 is CASSEPDRANYGYTF. Written as DNA, the CDR3 is TGCGCCAGCAGTGAGCCGGACAGGGCGAACTATGGCTACACCTTC.

The chain joins TRBV19 to TRBJ1-3; maybe TRBD1 (6 bases). Germline CDR1 is LNHDA and CDR2 is SQIVND (reference sequence). The V end was cut by 6 bases, the J end by 4 bases, with 28 bases between. The CDR3 runs to 19 residues. In nucleotides, the CDR3 is TGTGCCAGTAGCAGAGGGGGGGCGATGCCGAGCCGTTGGGGAAACACCATATATTTT. Its translation is CASSRGGAMPSRWGNTIYF.

The rearrangement joins TRBV7-8 to TRBJ1-2; D gene unclear. V shed 1 base and J shed 2 bases, with 8 bases lying between them. Germline CDR1 is SGHVS and CDR2 is FQNEAQ. The CDR3 has 14 amino acids. CDR3 in DNA: TGTGCCAGCAGCTTAGGACGGAGCAACTATGGCTACACCTTC. Translated, it gives CASSLGRSNYGYTF.

J is TRBJ1-2 and V is TRBV5-1, with D perhaps TRBD1 (5 bases). V lost 2 bases and J 4 bases, leaving 12 bases between the germline ends. Germline lookup yields CDR1 SGHRS and CDR2 YFSETQ. The CDR3 runs to 14 residues. The CDR3 DNA is TGCGCCAGCAGCTTCCGGGACTTGTCCTATGGCTACACCTTC. It yields the protein CASSFRDLSYGYTF.

The rearrangement uses TRBV13 and TRBJ2-3; 9 nucleotides match TRBD1. V shed 5 bases and J 3 bases; nucleotides not matched to a gene: 9. Germline-derived CDR1 and CDR2 are PRHDT and FYEKMQ (reference sequence). This CDR3 contains 16 residues. The CDR3 loop is CASSTKTGGRTDTQYF. Here the CDR3 DNA reads TGTGCCAGCAGCACCAAGACAGGGGGAAGGACAGATACGCAGTATTTT.

The chain employs TRBV7-9 and TRBJ2-5; no firm D call. Trimming cost V 5 bases and J 5 bases, with 15 bases left between them. Germline CDR1 is SEHNR and CDR2 is FQNEAQ (reference sequence). CDR3 length: 14 amino acids. CDR3 loop: CASSEPSGPETQYF. DNA for the CDR3: TGTGCCAGCAGCGAGCCCTCAGGCCCGGAGACCCAGTACTTC.

This chain links TRBV5-1 with TRBJ2-7; perhaps TRBD2 as D (5 bases). Germline V gene sequence: CDR1 SGHRS, CDR2 YFSETQ. This CDR3 has 15 amino acids. V was shortened by 2 bases and J by 3 bases, with 15 bases between the two germline ends. CDR3 DNA sequence: TGCGCCAGCAGCTTAACTAGTTTCGCCGGCTACGAGCAGTACTTC. This sequence encodes CASSLTSFAGYEQYF.

This rearrangement joins TRBV4-1 to TRBJ1-2; D perhaps matches TRBD1 (5 bases). The CDR3 loop spans 16 amino acids. CDR1 MGHRA and CDR2 YSYEKL come from the germline V gene. Deletions cut 2 bases from V and 4 bases from J, with 17 bases between. The CDR3 region is CASSQSGEGSGYGYTF. The CDR3, as DNA: TGCGCCAGCAGCCAATCGGGGGAGGGGAGCGGCTATGGCTACACCTTC.